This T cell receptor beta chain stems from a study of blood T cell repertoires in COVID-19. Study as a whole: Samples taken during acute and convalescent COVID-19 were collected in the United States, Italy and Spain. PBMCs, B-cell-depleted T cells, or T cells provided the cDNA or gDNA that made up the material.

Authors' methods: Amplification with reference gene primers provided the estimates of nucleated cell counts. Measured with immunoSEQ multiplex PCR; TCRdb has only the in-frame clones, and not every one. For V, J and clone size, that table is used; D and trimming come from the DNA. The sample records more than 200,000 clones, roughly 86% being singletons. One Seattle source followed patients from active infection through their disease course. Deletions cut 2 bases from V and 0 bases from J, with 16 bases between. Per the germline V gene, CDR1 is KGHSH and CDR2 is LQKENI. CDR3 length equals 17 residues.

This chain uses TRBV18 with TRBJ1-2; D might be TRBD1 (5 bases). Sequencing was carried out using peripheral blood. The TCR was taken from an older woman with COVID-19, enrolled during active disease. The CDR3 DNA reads TGTGCCAGCTCACCATCGGGGGTGCGATCTTCTAACTATGGCTACACCTTC. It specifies CASSPSGVRSSNYGYTF.